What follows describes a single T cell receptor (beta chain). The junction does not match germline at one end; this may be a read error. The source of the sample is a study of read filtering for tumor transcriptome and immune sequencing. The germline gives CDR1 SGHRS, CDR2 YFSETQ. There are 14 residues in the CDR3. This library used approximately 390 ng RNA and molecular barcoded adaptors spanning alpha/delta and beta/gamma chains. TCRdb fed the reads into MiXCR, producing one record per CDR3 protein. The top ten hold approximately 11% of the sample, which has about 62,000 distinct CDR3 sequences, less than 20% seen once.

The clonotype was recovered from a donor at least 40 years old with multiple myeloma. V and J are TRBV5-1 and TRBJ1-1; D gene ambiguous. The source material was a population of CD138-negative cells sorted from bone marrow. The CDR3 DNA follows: TGCGGCAGCAGCTTGGCGGCCATGAACACTGAAGCTTTCTTT. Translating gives CGSSLAAMNTEAFF.